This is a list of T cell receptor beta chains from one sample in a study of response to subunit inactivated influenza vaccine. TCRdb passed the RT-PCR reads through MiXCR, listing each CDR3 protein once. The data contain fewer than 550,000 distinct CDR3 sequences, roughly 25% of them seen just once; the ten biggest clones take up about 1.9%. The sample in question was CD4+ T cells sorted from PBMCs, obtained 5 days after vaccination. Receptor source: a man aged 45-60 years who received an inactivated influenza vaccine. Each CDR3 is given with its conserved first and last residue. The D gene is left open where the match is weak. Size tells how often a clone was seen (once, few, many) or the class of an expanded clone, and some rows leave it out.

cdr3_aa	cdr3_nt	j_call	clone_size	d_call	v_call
CATSGRGLSYEQYF	TGTGCCACCAGTGGCAGGGGGCTTTCTTACGAGCAGTACTTC	TRBJ2-7	few	TRBD1	TRBV15
CASSRYGGLYEQYF	TGTGCCAGCAGCCGATACGGGGGTCTCTACGAGCAGTACTTC	TRBJ2-7	few	-	TRBV6-1
CASRHRVEGAFF	TGTGCCAGCAGGCACAGGGTAGAGGGAGCTTTCTTT	TRBJ1-1	-	-	TRBV28
CASRLQVGTEAFF	TGTGCCAGCAGGTTACAAGTGGGCACTGAAGCTTTCTTT	TRBJ1-1	-	-	TRBV11-2
CASSTRGGTGELFF	TGTGCCAGCAGCACCCGAGGGGGCACCGGGGAGCTGTTTTTT	TRBJ2-2	-	-	TRBV9
CASSADMINSPLHF	TGTGCCAGCAGCGCGGACATGATTAATTCACCCCTCCACTTT	TRBJ1-6	-	-	TRBV9
CASSWAGNYGYTF	TGTGCCAGCAGTTGGGCCGGAAACTATGGCTACACCTTC	TRBJ1-2	-	-	TRBV12-3/TRBV12-4
CASSLLTGTDTQYF	TGCGCCAGCAGCTTATTGACAGGGACAGATACGCAGTATTTT	TRBJ2-3	-	TRBD1	TRBV5-1
CASTVRGYQETQYF	TGTGCCAGCACGGTCAGGGGGTACCAAGAGACCCAGTACTTC	TRBJ2-5	-	TRBD1	TRBV7-8
CASSSTGGGAGETQYF	TGCGCCAGCAGCTCAACCGGAGGGGGGGCGGGGGAGACCCAGTACTTC	TRBJ2-5	-	-	TRBV5-1
CAISERLRTAGELFF	TGTGCCATCAGTGAGCGGTTACGAACGGCCGGGGAGCTGTTTTTT	TRBJ2-2	-	-	TRBV10-3
CASSQAGRPNQPQHF	TGTGCCAGCAGCCAAGCAGGGAGGCCTAATCAGCCCCAGCATTTT	TRBJ1-5	few	-	TRBV4-2
CASSVGRSYNSPLHF	TGTGCCAGCAGCGTAGGGAGGTCCTATAATTCACCCCTCCACTTT	TRBJ1-6	-	-	TRBV9
CASSLASGWELFF	TGTGCCAGCAGCTTAGCTTCAGGCTGGGAGCTGTTTTTT	TRBJ2-2	few	-	TRBV7-9
CASSDPRGVYEQYF	TGTGCCAGCAGTGACCCGCGGGGAGTCTACGAGCAGTACTTC	TRBJ2-7	-	-	TRBV25-1
CASSQLTGLAGTAQFF	TGTGCCAGCAGCCAATTAACGGGACTAGCGGGGACCGCGCAGTTCTTC	TRBJ2-1	-	TRBD2	TRBV14
CASSLAAGTGELFF	TGTGCCAGCAGCTTGGCCGCGGGCACCGGGGAGCTGTTTTTT	TRBJ2-2	few	-	TRBV5-5
CSVETGQGFHTGELFF	TGCAGCGTTGAGACGGGACAGGGGTTTCACACCGGGGAGCTGTTTTTT	TRBJ2-2	-	TRBD1	TRBV29-1
CASIAGTPNNEQFF	TGTGCCAGCATAGCGGGGACACCGAACAATGAGCAGTTCTTC	TRBJ2-1	few	TRBD2	TRBV28
CASSLVRGANSPLHF	TGTGCCAGCAGCTTAGTACGGGGGGCAAATTCACCCCTCCACTTT	TRBJ1-6	-	-	TRBV7-2
CASSFRTMTGLSYEQYF	TGTGCCAGCAGCTTCCGAACCATGACAGGCCTCTCCTACGAGCAGTACTTC	TRBJ2-7	few	-	TRBV5-6
CASSPRLAGLSSYEQYF	TGCGCCAGCAGCCCGAGACTAGCGGGCCTGAGCTCCTACGAGCAGTACTTC	TRBJ2-7	-	TRBD2	TRBV4-3
CSAWAGLEETQYF	TGCAGCGCCTGGGCAGGGTTGGAAGAGACCCAGTACTTC	TRBJ2-5	-	-	TRBV29-1
CASSRGQAVGTEAFF	TGTGCCAGCAGCCGCGGACAGGCGGTAGGCACTGAAGCTTTCTTT	TRBJ1-1	few	TRBD1	TRBV6-2/TRBV6-3
CASSLRRGGDEQFF	TGTGCCAGCAGTTTACGGCGGGGGGGAGATGAGCAGTTCTTC	TRBJ2-1	-	TRBD2	TRBV12-3/TRBV12-4
CASSTLDIPQNEKLFF	TGTGCCAGCAGCACGCTAGACATCCCTCAGAATGAAAAACTGTTTTTT	TRBJ1-4	-	-	TRBV7-9
CASSQNPTGLNTEAFF	TGTGCCAGCAGCCAGAACCCGACAGGGCTGAACACTGAAGCTTTCTTT	TRBJ1-1	few	TRBD1	TRBV4-2
CASSQEPSSGANVLTF	TGTGCCAGCAGCCAAGAGCCGAGCTCTGGGGCCAACGTCCTGACTTTC	TRBJ2-6	few	-	TRBV4-2
CASSLPRAREYF	TGTGCCAGCAGTTTACCCAGGGCCCGGGAGTACTTC	TRBJ2-7	few	-	TRBV28
CSAKPGAPETQYF	TGCAGTGCTAAGCCAGGGGCTCCAGAGACCCAGTACTTC	TRBJ2-5	-	-	TRBV20-1
CASSRKQPGQGRNEQFF	TGTGCCAGCAGCCGAAAACAACCGGGACAGGGGAGGAATGAGCAGTTCTTC	TRBJ2-1	-	TRBD1	TRBV7-9
CASSRDRGLHTGELFF	TGTGCCAGCTCACGAGACAGGGGGTTGCACACCGGGGAGCTGTTTTTT	TRBJ2-2	few	TRBD1	TRBV18
CATSSRERGTNEQFF	TGTGCCACCAGCAGTCGGGAGCGGGGAACTAATGAGCAGTTCTTC	TRBJ2-1	-	TRBD2	TRBV15
CAISAEAKNIQYF	TGTGCCATCTCTGCCGAAGCCAAAAACATTCAGTACTTC	TRBJ2-4	few	-	TRBV10-3
CASTSGGSYNEQFF	TGTGCCAGTACGAGCGGGGGTTCCTACAATGAGCAGTTCTTC	TRBJ2-1	-	TRBD2	TRBV19
CSASMDRIGNQPQHF	TGCAGTGCTAGTATGGACAGAATTGGCAATCAGCCCCAGCATTTT	TRBJ1-5	-	-	TRBV20-1
CASGKDTDMYEQYF	TGTGCCAGCGGTAAGGACACCGATATGTACGAGCAGTACTTC	TRBJ2-7	many	-	TRBV12-3/TRBV12-4
CASSLARQGNEKLFF	TGTGCCAGCAGCCTAGCCCGACAGGGGAATGAAAAACTGTTTTTT	TRBJ1-4	-	TRBD1	TRBV7-2
CASSYSKAGPNTEAFF	TGTGCCAGCAGTTACTCGAAGGCAGGTCCTAACACTGAAGCTTTCTTT	TRBJ1-1	-	-	TRBV6-5
CASTTGSYEQYF	TGTGCCAGCACCACAGGGTCCTACGAGCAGTACTTC	TRBJ2-7	-	-	TRBV28
CSAPQGAQAPLHF	TGCAGTGCCCCACAGGGGGCCCAGGCACCCCTCCACTTT	TRBJ1-6	-	TRBD1	TRBV20-1
CSVELSYNEQFF	TGCAGCGTAGAGCTATCCTACAATGAGCAGTTCTTC	TRBJ2-1	few	-	TRBV29-1
CASSLDSGTGGFEQYF	TGTGCCAGCAGCTTAGATTCGGGGACAGGGGGCTTCGAGCAGTACTTC	TRBJ2-7	-	TRBD1	TRBV11-2
CASSFQDTYNEQFF	TGTGCCAGCAGCTTCCAGGATACCTACAATGAGCAGTTCTTC	TRBJ2-1	few	-	TRBV7-9
CASSVERADKQFF	TGTGCCAGCAGCGTAGAAAGAGCGGACAAGCAGTTCTTC	TRBJ2-1	few	-	TRBV9
CASTRQGPREQFF	TGTGCCAGCACGAGACAGGGCCCCCGGGAGCAGTTCTTC	TRBJ2-1	-	TRBD1	TRBV3-1
CASSRSSGIIDTQYF	TGTGCCAGCAGCAGATCTAGCGGGATAATAGATACGCAGTATTTT	TRBJ2-3	many	TRBD2	TRBV7-2
CSAYLDPTSTDTQYF	TGCAGTGCTTACTTAGACCCGACTAGCACAGATACGCAGTATTTT	TRBJ2-3	-	-	TRBV20-1
CATSRAQGYSNQPQHF	TGTGCCACCAGCAGAGCCCAGGGTTATAGCAATCAGCCCCAGCATTTT	TRBJ1-5	few	-	TRBV15
CASSEFGTGSTEAFF	TGTGCCAGCAGTGAATTTGGGACAGGGTCCACTGAAGCTTTCTTT	TRBJ1-1	-	TRBD1	TRBV2
CSAELISSGNTIYF	TGCAGTGCGGAACTGATCAGCTCTGGAAACACCATATATTTT	TRBJ1-3	few	-	TRBV20-1
CATGHRNTEAFF	TGTGCCACGGGCCACAGGAACACTGAAGCTTTCTTT	TRBJ1-1	-	-	TRBV10-3
CASSQEWTSGDYEQYF	TGTGCCAGCAGCCAGGAATGGACTAGCGGAGACTACGAGCAGTACTTC	TRBJ2-7	few	TRBD2	TRBV4-2
CSVGPGPNSGANVLTF	TGCAGCGTTGGCCCGGGGCCGAACTCTGGGGCCAACGTCCTGACTTTC	TRBJ2-6	-	-	TRBV29-1
CASSLSPGLSGNEQFF	TGTGCCAGCAGCTTATCCCCGGGACTTTCGGGGAATGAGCAGTTCTTC	TRBJ2-1	-	-	TRBV11-2